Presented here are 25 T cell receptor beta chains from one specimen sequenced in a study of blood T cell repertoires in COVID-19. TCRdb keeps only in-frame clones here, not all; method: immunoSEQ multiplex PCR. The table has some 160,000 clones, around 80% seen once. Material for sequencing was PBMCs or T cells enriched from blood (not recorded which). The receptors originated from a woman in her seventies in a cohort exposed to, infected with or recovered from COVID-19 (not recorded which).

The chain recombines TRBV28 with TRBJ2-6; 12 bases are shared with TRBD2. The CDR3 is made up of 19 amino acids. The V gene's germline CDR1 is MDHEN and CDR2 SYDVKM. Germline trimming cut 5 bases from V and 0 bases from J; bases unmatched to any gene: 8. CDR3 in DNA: TGTGCCAGCAGTCTAGCGGGAGGGTCTAAATACTCTGGGGCCAACGTCCTGACTTTC. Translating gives CASSLAGGSKYSGANVLTF.

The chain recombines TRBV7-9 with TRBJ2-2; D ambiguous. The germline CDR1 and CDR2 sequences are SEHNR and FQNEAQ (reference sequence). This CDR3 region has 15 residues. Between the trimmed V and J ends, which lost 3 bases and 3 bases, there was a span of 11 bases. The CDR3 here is CASSLGRWHTGELFF. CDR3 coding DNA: TGTGCCAGCAGCTTGGGCAGGTGGCACACCGGGGAGCTGTTTTTT.

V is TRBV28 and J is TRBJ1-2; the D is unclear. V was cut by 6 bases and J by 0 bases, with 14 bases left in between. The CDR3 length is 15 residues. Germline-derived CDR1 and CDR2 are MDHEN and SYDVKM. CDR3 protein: CASRTAPGANYGYTF. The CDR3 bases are TGTGCCAGCAGGACCGCACCGGGAGCTAACTATGGCTACACCTTC.

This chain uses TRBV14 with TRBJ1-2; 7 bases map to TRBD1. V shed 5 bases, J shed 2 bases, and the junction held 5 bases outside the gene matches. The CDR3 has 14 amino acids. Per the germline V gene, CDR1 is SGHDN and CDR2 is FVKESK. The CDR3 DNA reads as TGTGCCAGCAGCATTCTGACAGGGAACTATGGCTACACCTTC. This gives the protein CASSILTGNYGYTF.

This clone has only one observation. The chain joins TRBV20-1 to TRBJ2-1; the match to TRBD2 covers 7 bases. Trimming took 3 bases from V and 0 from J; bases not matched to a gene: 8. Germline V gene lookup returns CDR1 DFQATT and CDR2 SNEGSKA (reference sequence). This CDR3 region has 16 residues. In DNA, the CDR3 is TGCAGTGCTAGTTTTCCGCGGGAGAACTCCTACAATGAGCAGTTCTTC. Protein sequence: CSASFPRENSYNEQFF.

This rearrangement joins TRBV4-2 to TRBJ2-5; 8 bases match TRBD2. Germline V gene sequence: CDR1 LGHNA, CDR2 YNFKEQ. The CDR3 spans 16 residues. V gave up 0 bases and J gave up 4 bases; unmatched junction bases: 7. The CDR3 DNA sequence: TGTGCCAGCAGCCAAGATAGGTCGGGAGGGGGAGAGACCCAGTACTTC. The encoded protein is CASSQDRSGGGETQYF.

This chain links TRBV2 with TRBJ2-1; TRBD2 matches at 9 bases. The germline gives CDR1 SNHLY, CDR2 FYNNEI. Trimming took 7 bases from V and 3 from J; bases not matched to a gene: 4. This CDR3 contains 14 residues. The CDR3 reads CASKTSGDYNEQFF. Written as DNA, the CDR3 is TGTGCCAGCAAGACTAGCGGAGACTACAATGAGCAGTTCTTC.

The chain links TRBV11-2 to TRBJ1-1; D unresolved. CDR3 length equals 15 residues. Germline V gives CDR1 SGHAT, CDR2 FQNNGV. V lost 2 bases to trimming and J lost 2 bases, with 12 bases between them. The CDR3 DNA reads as TGTGCCAGCAGCTTACGTAAAATAGCTAACACTGAAGCTTTCTTT. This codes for CASSLRKIANTEAFF.

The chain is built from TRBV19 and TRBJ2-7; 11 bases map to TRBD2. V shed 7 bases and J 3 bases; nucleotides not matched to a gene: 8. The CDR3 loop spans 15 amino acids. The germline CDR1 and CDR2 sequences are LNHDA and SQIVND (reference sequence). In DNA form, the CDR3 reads TGTGCCAGTAAGGAGGGACTAGCGGAGTTCTACGAGCAGTACTTC. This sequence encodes CASKEGLAEFYEQYF.

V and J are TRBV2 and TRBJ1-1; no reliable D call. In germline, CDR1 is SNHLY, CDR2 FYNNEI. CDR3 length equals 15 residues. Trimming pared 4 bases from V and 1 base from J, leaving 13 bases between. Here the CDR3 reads CASSGGAGWNTEAFF. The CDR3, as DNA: TGTGCCAGCAGTGGGGGAGCAGGTTGGAACACTGAAGCTTTCTTT.

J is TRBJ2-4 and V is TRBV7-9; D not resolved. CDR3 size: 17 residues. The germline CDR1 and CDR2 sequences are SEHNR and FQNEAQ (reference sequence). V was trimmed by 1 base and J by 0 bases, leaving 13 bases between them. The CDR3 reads CASSLGESRLAKNIQYF. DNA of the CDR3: TGTGCCAGCAGCTTAGGAGAGTCCCGTCTAGCCAAAAACATTCAGTACTTC.

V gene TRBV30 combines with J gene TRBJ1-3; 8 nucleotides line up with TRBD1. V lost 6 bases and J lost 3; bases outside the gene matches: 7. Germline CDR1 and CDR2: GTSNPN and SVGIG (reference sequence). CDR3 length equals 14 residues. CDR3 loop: CACYGQGYGNTIYF. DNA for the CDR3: TGTGCCTGTTATGGACAGGGTTATGGAAACACCATATATTTT. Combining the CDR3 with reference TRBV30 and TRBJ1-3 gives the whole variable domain SQTIHQWPATLVQPVGSPLSLECTVEGTSNPNLYWYRQAAGRGLQLLFYSVGIGQISSEVPQNLSASRPQDRQFILSSKKLLLSDSGFYLCACYGQGYGNTIYFGEGSWLTVV.

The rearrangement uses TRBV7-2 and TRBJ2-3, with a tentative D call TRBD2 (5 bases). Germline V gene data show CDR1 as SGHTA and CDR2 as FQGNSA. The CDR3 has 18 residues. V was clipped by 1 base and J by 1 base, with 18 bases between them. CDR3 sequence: CASSLGPRGSPGTDTQYF. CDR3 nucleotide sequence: TGTGCCAGCAGCTTAGGGCCCCGGGGTAGCCCAGGCACAGATACGCAGTATTTT.

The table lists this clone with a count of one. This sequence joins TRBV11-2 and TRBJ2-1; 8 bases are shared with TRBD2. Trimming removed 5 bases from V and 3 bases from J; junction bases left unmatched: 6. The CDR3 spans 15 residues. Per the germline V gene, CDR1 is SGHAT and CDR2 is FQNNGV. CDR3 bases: TGTGCCAGCAGCCCGATCGGGACTAGCTACAATGAGCAGTTCTTC. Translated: CASSPIGTSYNEQFF.

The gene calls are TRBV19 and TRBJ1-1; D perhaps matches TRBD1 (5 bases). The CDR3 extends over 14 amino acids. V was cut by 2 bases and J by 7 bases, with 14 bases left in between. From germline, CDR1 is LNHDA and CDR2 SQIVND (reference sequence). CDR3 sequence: CASSIREGRFEAFF. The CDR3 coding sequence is TGTGCCAGTAGTATAAGGGAGGGGCGGTTTGAAGCTTTCTTT. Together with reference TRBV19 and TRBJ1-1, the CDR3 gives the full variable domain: DGGITQSPKYLFRKEGQNVTLSCEQNLNHDAMYWYRQDPGQGLRLIYYSQIVNDFQKGDIAEGYSVSREKKESFPLTVTSAQKNPTAFYLCASSIREGRFEAFFGQGTRLTVV.

As DNA, the CDR3 is TGTGCCAGCAGCTTGGGAACAATTTTCCCAGGGGAGCAGTACTTC. Translating gives CASSLGTIFPGEQYF. The rearrangement uses TRBV5-8 and TRBJ2-7; weak D call: TRBD1 (5 bases). The CDR3 contains 15 residues. With 0 bases removed from V and 7 bases from J, the gap between germline ends came to 17 bases. Germline lookup yields CDR1 SGHTS and CDR2 YDEGEE.

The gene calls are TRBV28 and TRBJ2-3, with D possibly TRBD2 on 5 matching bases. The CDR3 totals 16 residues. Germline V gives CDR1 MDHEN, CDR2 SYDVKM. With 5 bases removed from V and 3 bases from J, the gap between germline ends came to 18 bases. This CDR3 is CASSPRVRGRTDTQYF. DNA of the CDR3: TGTGCCAGCAGTCCACGTGTCCGAGGGCGGACAGATACGCAGTATTTT.

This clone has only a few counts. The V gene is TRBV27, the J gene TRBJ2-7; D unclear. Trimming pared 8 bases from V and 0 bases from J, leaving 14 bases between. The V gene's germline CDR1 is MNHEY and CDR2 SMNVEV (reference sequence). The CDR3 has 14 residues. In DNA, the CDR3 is TGTGCCAGCCACCCCTACCGGAGCTCCTACGAGCAGTACTTC. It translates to CASHPYRSSYEQYF.

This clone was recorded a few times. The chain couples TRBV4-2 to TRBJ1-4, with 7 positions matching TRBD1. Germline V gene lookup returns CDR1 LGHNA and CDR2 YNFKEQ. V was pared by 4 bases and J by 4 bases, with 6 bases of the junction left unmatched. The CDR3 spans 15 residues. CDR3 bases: TGTGCCAGCAGCCCTCGGACAGGCAGTAATGAAAAACTGTTTTTT. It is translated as CASSPRTGSNEKLFF.

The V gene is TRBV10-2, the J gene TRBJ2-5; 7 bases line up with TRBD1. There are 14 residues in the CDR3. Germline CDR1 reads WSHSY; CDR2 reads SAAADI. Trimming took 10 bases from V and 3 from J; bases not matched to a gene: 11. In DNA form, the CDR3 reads TGCGCCACCAGAGGGACAGCACTTGAAGAGACCCAGTACTTC. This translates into CATRGTALEETQYF.

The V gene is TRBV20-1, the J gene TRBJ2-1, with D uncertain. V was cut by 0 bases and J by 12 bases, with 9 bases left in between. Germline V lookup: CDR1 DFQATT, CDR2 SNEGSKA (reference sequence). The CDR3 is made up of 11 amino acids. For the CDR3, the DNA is TGCAGTGCTAGAGATTGGTCAGGGCAGTTCTTC. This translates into CSARDWSGQFF.

The CDR3 nucleotides are TGTGCCAGCACTTCAGGGGTGAAGAACTATGGCTACACCTTC. This codes for CASTSGVKNYGYTF. V and J are TRBV28 and TRBJ1-2; perhaps TRBD1 as D (6 bases). This CDR3 has 14 residues. CDR1 MDHEN and CDR2 SYDVKM come from the germline V gene. Trimming left V 7 bases short and J 2 bases short, with 14 bases between.

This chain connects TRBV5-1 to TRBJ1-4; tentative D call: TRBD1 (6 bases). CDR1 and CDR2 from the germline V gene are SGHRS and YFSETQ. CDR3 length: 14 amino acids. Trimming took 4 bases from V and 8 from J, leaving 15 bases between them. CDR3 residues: CASSPIPGGEKLFF. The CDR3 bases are TGCGCCAGCAGCCCCATTCCGGGGGGCGAAAAACTGTTTTTT.

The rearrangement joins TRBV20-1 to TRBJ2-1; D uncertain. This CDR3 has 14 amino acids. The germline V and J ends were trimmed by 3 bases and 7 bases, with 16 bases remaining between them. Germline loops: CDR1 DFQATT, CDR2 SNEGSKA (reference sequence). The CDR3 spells CSASGSMLGNEQFF. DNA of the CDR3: TGCAGTGCTAGTGGCTCGATGCTCGGGAATGAGCAGTTCTTC.

CDR3 in amino acids: CASSIVREGADTQYF. The CDR3 region has the DNA TGTGCCAGTAGTATTGTTCGGGAGGGAGCAGATACGCAGTATTTT. V is TRBV19 and J is TRBJ2-3; TRBD2 aligns across 8 bases. Germline trimming cut 3 bases from V and 4 bases from J; bases unmatched to any gene: 6. The V gene's germline CDR1 is LNHDA and CDR2 SQIVND (reference sequence). The CDR3 has 15 residues.